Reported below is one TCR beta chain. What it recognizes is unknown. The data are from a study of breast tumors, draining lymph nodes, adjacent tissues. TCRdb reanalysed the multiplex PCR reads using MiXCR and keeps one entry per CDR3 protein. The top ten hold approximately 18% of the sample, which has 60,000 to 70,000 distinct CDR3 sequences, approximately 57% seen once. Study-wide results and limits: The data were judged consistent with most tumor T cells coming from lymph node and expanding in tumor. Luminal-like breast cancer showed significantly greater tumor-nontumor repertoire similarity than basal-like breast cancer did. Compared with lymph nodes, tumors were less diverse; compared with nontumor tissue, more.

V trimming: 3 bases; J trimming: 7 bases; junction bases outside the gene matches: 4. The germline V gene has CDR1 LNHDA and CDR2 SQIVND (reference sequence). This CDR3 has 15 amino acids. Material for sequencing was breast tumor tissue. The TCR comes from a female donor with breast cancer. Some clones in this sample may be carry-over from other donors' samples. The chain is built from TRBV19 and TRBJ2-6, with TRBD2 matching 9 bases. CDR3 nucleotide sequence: TGTGCCAGTAGTATTCAAGGGACTAGCGCCAACGTCCTGACTTTC. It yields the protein CASSIQGTSANVLTF.